What follows is one TCR beta chain and its context. Antigen unknown. The table came from immunoSEQ multiplex PCR; TCRdb's copy has only in-frame clones and leaves some out. The sample has 97,000 or so clones, approximately 93% seen once. V was pared by 6 bases and J by 11 bases, with 16 bases between. The CDR3 length is 12 residues. The sample belongs to a study of T cell responses to AZD1222 COVID-19 vaccine. General study points: Spike-specific TCR breadth rose after two AZD1222 doses, and depth rose as well.

This material consisted of peripheral blood, taken 28 days after the second AZD1222 dose. The chain recombines TRBV12-3 or TRBV12-4 with TRBJ1-1; possible D gene TRBD1, 6 bases. The receptor comes from an adult who received the AZD1222 COVID-19 vaccine. The CDR3 DNA reads TGTGCCAGCAGCTATGGACAGAGCGTGGCTTTCTTT. Translation: CASSYGQSVAFF.